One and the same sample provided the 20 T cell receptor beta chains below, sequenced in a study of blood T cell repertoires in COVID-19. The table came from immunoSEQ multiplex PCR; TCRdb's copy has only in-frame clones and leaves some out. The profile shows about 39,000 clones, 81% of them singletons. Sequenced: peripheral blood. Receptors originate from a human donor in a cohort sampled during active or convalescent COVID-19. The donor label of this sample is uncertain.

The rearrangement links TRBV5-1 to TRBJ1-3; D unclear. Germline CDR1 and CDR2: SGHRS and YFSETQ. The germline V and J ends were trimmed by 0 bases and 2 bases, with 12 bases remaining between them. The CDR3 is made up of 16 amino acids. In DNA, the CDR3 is TGCGCCAGCAGCTTGGAGGTTTTGGCGGCTGGAAACACCATATATTTT. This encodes CASSLEVLAAGNTIYF.

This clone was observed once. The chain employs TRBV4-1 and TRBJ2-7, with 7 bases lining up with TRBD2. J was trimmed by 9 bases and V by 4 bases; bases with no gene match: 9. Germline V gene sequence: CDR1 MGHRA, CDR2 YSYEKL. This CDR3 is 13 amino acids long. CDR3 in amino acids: CASSLGVASGQYF. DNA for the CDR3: TGCGCCAGCAGCCTCGGGGTTGCTAGCGGGCAGTACTTC.

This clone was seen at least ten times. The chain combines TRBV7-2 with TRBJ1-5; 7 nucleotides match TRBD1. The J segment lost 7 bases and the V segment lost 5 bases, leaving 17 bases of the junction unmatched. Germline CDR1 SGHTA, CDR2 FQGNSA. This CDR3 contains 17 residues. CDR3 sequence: CASSTRSSDRVGQPQHF. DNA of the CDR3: TGTGCCAGCAGCACCCGCTCTTCAGACAGGGTGGGGCAGCCCCAGCATTTT.

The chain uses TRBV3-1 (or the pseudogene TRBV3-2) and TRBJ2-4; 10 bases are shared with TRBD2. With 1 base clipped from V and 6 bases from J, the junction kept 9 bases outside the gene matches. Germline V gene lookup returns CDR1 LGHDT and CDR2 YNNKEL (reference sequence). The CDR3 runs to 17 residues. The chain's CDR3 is CASSQAGWGLATNIQYF. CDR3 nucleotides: TGTGCCAGCAGCCAAGCAGGGTGGGGACTAGCGACAAACATTCAGTACTTC.

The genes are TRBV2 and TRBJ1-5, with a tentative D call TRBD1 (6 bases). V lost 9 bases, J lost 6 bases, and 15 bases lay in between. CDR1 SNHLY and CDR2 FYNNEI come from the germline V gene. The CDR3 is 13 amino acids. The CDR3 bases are TGTGCCAGTGGCGGGGGGGGCGGTCAGCCCCAGCATTTT. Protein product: CASGGGGGQPQHF.

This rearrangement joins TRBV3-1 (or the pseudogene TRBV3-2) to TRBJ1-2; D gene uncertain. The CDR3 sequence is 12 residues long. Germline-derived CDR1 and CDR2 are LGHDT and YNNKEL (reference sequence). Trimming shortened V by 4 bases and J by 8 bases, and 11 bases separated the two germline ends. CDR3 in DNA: TGTGCCAGCAGCCGTCGACTCGAGGGCTACACCTTC. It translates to CASSRRLEGYTF.

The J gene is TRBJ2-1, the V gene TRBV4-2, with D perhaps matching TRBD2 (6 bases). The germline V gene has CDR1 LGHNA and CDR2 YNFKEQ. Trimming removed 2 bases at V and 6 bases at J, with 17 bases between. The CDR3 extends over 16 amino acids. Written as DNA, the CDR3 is TGTGCCAGCAGCCAATCTCTGGGGGAGGTAGGCAATGAGCAGTTCTTC. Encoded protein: CASSQSLGEVGNEQFF.

CDR3 nucleotide sequence: TGTGCCAGCAGCTTTTCGGGACTAGCGGGAGGGCCAACCGGGGAGCTGTTTTTT. It translates to CASSFSGLAGGPTGELFF. This chain connects TRBV7-8 to TRBJ2-2, with 16 bases that match TRBD2. The CDR3 extends over 18 amino acids. Germline lookup yields CDR1 SGHVS and CDR2 FQNEAQ. V was clipped by 3 bases and J by 5 bases; unmatched bases: 6.

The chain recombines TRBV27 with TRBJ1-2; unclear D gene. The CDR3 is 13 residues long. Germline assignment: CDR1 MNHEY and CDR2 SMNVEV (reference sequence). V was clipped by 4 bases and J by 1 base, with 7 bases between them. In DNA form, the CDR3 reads TGTGCCAGCAGTTCAGGTGGTAACTATGGCTACACCTTC. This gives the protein CASSSGGNYGYTF.

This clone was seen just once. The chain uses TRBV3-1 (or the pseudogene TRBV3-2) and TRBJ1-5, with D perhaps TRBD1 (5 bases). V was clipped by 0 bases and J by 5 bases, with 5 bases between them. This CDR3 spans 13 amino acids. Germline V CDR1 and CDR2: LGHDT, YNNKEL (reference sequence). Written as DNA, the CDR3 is TGTGCCAGCAGCCAAGAAGGGGATCAGCCCCAGCATTTT. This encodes CASSQEGDQPQHF.

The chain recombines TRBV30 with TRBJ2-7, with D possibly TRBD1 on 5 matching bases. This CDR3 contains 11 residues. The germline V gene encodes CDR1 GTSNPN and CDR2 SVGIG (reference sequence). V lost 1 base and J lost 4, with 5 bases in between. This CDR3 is CAWSGQYEQYF. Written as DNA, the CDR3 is TGTGCCTGGAGTGGACAGTACGAGCAGTACTTC. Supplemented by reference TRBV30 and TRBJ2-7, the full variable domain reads SQTIHQWPATLVQPVGSPLSLECTVEGTSNPNLYWYRQAAGRGLQLLFYSVGIGQISSEVPQNLSASRPQDRQFILSSKKLLLSDSGFYLCAWSGQYEQYFGPGTRLTVT.

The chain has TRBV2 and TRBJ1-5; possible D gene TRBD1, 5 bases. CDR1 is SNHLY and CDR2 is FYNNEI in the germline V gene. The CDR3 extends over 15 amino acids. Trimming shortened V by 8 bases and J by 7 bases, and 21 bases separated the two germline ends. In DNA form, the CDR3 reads TGTGCCAGCGGGGGGATGGTTAACGGTGACCAGCCCCAGCATTTT. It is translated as CASGGMVNGDQPQHF.

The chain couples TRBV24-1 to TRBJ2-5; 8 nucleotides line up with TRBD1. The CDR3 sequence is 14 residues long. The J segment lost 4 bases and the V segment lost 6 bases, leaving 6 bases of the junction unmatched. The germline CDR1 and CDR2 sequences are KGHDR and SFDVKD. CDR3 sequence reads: CATSRGQGSETQYF. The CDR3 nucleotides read TGTGCCACCAGTAGAGGACAGGGATCAGAGACCCAGTACTTC.

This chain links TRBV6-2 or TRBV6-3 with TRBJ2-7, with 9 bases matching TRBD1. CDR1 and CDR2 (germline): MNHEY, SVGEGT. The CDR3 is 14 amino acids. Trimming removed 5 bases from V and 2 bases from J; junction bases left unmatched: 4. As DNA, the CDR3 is TGTGCCAGCAGTCCCGGGACAGGGCCCTACGAGCAGTACTTC. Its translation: CASSPGTGPYEQYF.

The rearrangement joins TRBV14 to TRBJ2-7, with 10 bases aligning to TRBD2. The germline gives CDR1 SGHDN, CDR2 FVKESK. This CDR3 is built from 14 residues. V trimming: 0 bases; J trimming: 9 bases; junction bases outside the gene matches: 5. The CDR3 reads CASSQESGRAGQYF. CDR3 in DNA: TGTGCCAGCAGCCAAGAAAGCGGGAGGGCCGGGCAGTACTTC.

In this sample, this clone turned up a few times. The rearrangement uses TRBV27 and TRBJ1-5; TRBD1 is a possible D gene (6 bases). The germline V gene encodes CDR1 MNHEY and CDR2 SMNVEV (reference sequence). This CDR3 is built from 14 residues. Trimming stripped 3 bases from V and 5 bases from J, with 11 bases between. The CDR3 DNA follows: TGTGCCAGCAGTTTTCAGGGGATCGATCAGCCCCAGCATTTT. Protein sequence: CASSFQGIDQPQHF.

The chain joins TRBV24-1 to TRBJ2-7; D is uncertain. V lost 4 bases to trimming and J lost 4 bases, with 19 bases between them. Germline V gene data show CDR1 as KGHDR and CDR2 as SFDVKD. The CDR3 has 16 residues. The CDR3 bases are TGTGCCACCAGTGACCCCCGTGCGAAAGCCGGTTACGAGCAGTACTTC. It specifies CATSDPRAKAGYEQYF.

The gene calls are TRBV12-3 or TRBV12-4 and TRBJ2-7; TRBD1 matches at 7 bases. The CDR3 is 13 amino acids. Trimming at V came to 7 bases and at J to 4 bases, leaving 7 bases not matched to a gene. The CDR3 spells CASTETGRYEQYF. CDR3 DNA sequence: TGTGCCAGCACTGAGACAGGGCGGTACGAGCAGTACTTC.

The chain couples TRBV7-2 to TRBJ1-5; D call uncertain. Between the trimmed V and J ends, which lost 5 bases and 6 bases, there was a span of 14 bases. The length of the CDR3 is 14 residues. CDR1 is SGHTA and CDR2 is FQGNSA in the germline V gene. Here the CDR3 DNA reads TGTGCCAGCAGCCCCGGGTACGGAGGTCAGCCCCAGCATTTT. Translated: CASSPGYGGQPQHF.

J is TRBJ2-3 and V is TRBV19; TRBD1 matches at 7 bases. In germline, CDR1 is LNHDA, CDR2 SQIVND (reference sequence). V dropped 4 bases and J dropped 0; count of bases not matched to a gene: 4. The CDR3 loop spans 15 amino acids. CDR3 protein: CASSTQGPSTDTQYF. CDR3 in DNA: TGTGCCAGTAGTACACAGGGGCCTAGCACAGATACGCAGTATTTT.